These T cell receptor beta chains were read from a single sample in a study of CD8 T cells in ankylosing spondylitis. TCRdb re-called the 5' RACE reads with MiXCR, one entry per CDR3 protein. The sample carries around 250,000 distinct CDR3 sequences, 9.5% to 12% recorded once. Sequencing input: blood, either unsorted or a sorted T cell fraction (not recorded which). The origin of the receptors is a male donor with ankylosing spondylitis or in good health (not recorded which). Each CDR3 is given with its conserved first and last residue. D genes are given only for firm matches.

V: TRBV5-1
D: .
J: TRBJ1-4
CDR3: CASSLFETAYEKLFF

V: TRBV7-2
D: .
J: TRBJ2-5
CDR3: CASSLDWGDQETQYF

V: TRBV12-3/TRBV12-4
D: .
J: TRBJ1-2
CDR3: CASSLTGGSGYTF

V: TRBV7-6
D: .
J: TRBJ2-1
CDR3: CASSFYKRDRSHNEQFF

V: TRBV4-1
D: TRBD1
J: TRBJ1-1
CDR3: CASSTQDRGPEAFF

V: TRBV14
D: .
J: TRBJ2-3
CDR3: CASSLGGAYTDTQYF

V: TRBV12-2
D: .
J: TRBJ2-7
CDR3: CASRLGQKDRAYEQYF

V: TRBV3-1
D: TRBD1
J: TRBJ2-7
CDR3: CASSQRDRTFYEQYF

V: TRBV10-3
D: .
J: TRBJ2-3
CDR3: CAISEGTDTQYF

V: TRBV5-6
D: TRBD2
J: TRBJ2-2
CDR3: CASSFSGLSVGAGELFF

V: TRBV5-8
D: .
J: TRBJ1-6
CDR3: CASSPLFGDRPNSPLHF

V: TRBV5-1
D: .
J: TRBJ1-3
CDR3: CASSLAGGLGNTIYF

V: TRBV5-1
D: .
J: TRBJ1-2
CDR3: CASSLAGDYGYTF

V: TRBV11-1
D: .
J: TRBJ1-2
CDR3: CASSRDVNYGYTF

V: TRBV29-1
D: TRBD2
J: TRBJ2-1
CDR3: CSVARAGAYPFYNEQFF

V: TRBV7-9
D: TRBD1
J: TRBJ2-7
CDR3: CASSPGTVGYDEQYF

V: TRBV7-2
D: .
J: TRBJ1-2
CDR3: CASSSGADYGYTF

V: TRBV12-3/TRBV12-4
D: .
J: TRBJ1-2
CDR3: CASSISPDYGYTF

V: TRBV6-1
D: TRBD1
J: TRBJ2-2
CDR3: CASRLGQGVGELFF

V: TRBV15
D: .
J: TRBJ2-1
CDR3: CATSSGSSYNEQFF

V: TRBV18
D: TRBD1
J: TRBJ1-1
CDR3: CASSLTGTGGVWAFF

V: TRBV12-3/TRBV12-4
D: .
J: TRBJ1-1
CDR3: CASSRGFEAFF

V: TRBV20-1
D: TRBD2
J: TRBJ2-1
CDR3: CSGREAPGLAGGSSYNEQFF

V: TRBV5-1
D: .
J: TRBJ2-2
CDR3: CASAIRRNTGELFF

V: TRBV12-3/TRBV12-4
D: TRBD2
J: TRBJ2-7
CDR3: CASSWGGGSYEQYF

V: TRBV25-1
D: TRBD1
J: TRBJ2-2
CDR3: CASSAGTGPRAGELFF

V: TRBV6-1
D: .
J: TRBJ2-5
CDR3: CASTMHAQETQYF

V: TRBV10-3
D: TRBD2
J: TRBJ2-3
CDR3: CAIRAASGRSDTQYF

V: TRBV5-1
D: .
J: TRBJ2-7
CDR3: CASSSDSASEQYF

V: TRBV5-1
D: .
J: TRBJ2-7
CDR3: CASSGGGGLYEQYF

V: TRBV5-1
D: .
J: TRBJ2-1
CDR3: CASTILGADSDNEQFF

V: TRBV12-3/TRBV12-4
D: TRBD1
J: TRBJ2-2
CDR3: CASSPTGPRTGELFF

V: TRBV7-8
D: .
J: TRBJ2-1
CDR3: CASSLLPTSTGYNEQFF